The 29 T cell receptor beta chains below come from one sample, sequenced in a study of blood T cell repertoires in COVID-19. Libraries were prepared by immunoSEQ multiplex PCR; TCRdb keeps only in-frame clonotypes and omits some of them. The table shows about 170,000 clones, with roughly 83% occurring only once. Sequencing used PBMCs or T cells enriched from blood (not recorded which). All receptors derive from a woman between 50 and 59 years old who had recovered from COVID-19.

The V and J genes are TRBV5-1 and TRBJ1-6; TRBD1 matches at 7 bases. Germline-derived CDR1 and CDR2 are SGHRS and YFSETQ. CDR3 length: 18 residues. J lost 5 bases, V lost 2 bases, and 13 bases had no gene match. The CDR3 nucleotides read TGCGCCAGCAGCTTACGGGTTATCTTTGGGACAGATAATTCACCCCTCCACTTT. As protein: CASSLRVIFGTDNSPLHF.

The V gene is TRBV21-1, the J gene TRBJ1-2; the table gives TRBD1 as D, unverified against the DNA. TRBV21-1 is designated a pseudogene. The CDR3 runs 19 residues. The CDR3 bases are TGTGCCAGCAACCCACCAATAAGAGGTACAGGCCAGAACTACTATGGCTACACCTTC. Translation: CASNPPIRGTGQNYYGYTF.

The gene calls are TRBV2 and TRBJ1-5; D gene ambiguous. This CDR3 spans 13 amino acids. Trimming took off 5 bases at V and 6 bases at J, with 11 bases between the two ends. Germline CDR1 reads SNHLY; CDR2 reads FYNNEI. CDR3 sequence reads: CASSPRFPQPQHF. CDR3 in DNA: TGTGCCAGCAGTCCGAGGTTTCCTCAGCCCCAGCATTTT.

V is TRBV18 and J is TRBJ1-1, with D possibly TRBD1 on 6 matching bases. This CDR3 contains 15 residues. Deletions cut 3 bases from V and 4 bases from J, with 15 bases between. Germline V gives CDR1 KGHSH, CDR2 LQKENI. The CDR3 region is CASSPKNQQGTEAFF. The CDR3 nucleotides read TGTGCCAGCTCACCTAAGAACCAACAGGGCACTGAAGCTTTCTTT.

This clone was seen a handful of times. The chain has TRBV5-4 and TRBJ2-4; weak D call: TRBD2 (5 bases). The CDR3 has 16 amino acids. Germline values: CDR1 SGHNT, CDR2 YYREEE (reference sequence). V was pared by 4 bases and J by 7 bases, with 21 bases between. The DNA of the CDR3 is TGTGCCAGCAGCGGCAACCTGGGCCGGTCGGGGAACATTCAGTACTTC. Protein: CASSGNLGRSGNIQYF. The complete variable domain, with remaining parts taken from reference TRBV5-4 and TRBJ2-4, reads ETGVTQSPTHLIKTRGQQVTLRCSSQSGHNTVSWYQQALGQGPQFIFQYYREEENGRGNFPPRFSGLQFPNYSSELNVNALELDDSALYLCASSGNLGRSGNIQYFGAGTRLSVL.

As DNA, the CDR3 is TGCGCCAGCAGCCAGATGACAGGCCCTAAGAACAGCACTGAAGCTTTCTTT. Its protein product is CASSQMTGPKNSTEAFF. The rearrangement joins TRBV4-1 to TRBJ1-1, with D maybe TRBD1 (6 bases). The CDR3 runs to 17 residues. Germline V lookup: CDR1 MGHRA, CDR2 YSYEKL. Trimming pared 3 bases from V and 4 bases from J, leaving 21 bases between.

The J gene is TRBJ1-4, the V gene TRBV29-1, with D perhaps TRBD1 (6 bases). Trimming cost V 6 bases and J 0 bases, with 14 bases left between them. The CDR3 consists of 15 residues. The germline V gene encodes CDR1 SQVTM and CDR2 ANQGSEA. The CDR3 DNA reads TGCAGCGTAAGGGGGGGACCCACAACTAATGAAAAACTGTTTTTT. It yields the protein CSVRGGPTTNEKLFF.

The rearrangement joins TRBV10-2 to TRBJ1-2, with D perhaps matching TRBD1 (6 bases). V was cut by 7 bases and J by 2 bases, with 17 bases left in between. The CDR3 is 15 amino acids. Germline CDR1 reads WSHSY; CDR2 reads SAAADI. CDR3 sequence reads: CASTRYIQGNYGYTF. CDR3 sequence (DNA): TGCGCCAGCACCCGATACATCCAGGGGAACTATGGCTACACCTTC.

The V gene is TRBV5-1, the J gene TRBJ1-6; TRBD1 is a possible D gene (6 bases). In germline, CDR1 is SGHRS, CDR2 YFSETQ. The germline V and J ends were trimmed by 7 bases and 4 bases, with 12 bases remaining between them. This CDR3 has 14 residues. CDR3 bases: TGCGCCAGCTCTGACGGGACATATAATTCACCCCTCCACTTT. Its translation is CASSDGTYNSPLHF.

V gene TRBV6-5 combines with J gene TRBJ1-6, with 7 bases that match TRBD1. The trim removed 4 bases at V and 2 bases at J, leaving 2 bases unmatched. Germline-derived CDR1 and CDR2 are MNHEY and SVGAGI. The CDR3 runs 15 residues. The CDR3 region has the DNA TGTGCCAGCAGTTCCCAGGGGGCCTATAATTCACCCCTCCACTTT. The encoded protein is CASSSQGAYNSPLHF.

This sequence joins TRBV6-6 and TRBJ1-4, with 7 bases fitting TRBD1. Germline CDR1 MNHNY, CDR2 SVGAGI (reference sequence). The CDR3 contains 14 residues. V trimming: 7 bases; J trimming: 6 bases; junction bases outside the gene matches: 8. The CDR3 DNA follows: TGTGCCAGCACTCTACAGGGGTACCATGAAAAACTGTTTTTT. Encoded protein: CASTLQGYHEKLFF.

The chain employs TRBV13 and TRBJ1-1; 7 bases align to TRBD1. The CDR3 loop spans 14 amino acids. The V gene's germline CDR1 is PRHDT and CDR2 FYEKMQ (reference sequence). The V segment lost 5 bases and the J segment 8 bases; nucleotides outside the gene matches: 11. CDR3 protein: CASSRLWDRDEAFF. DNA for the CDR3: TGTGCCAGCAGCAGACTTTGGGACAGAGACGAAGCTTTCTTT.

The V and J genes are TRBV7-7 and TRBJ2-7; 11 nucleotides line up with TRBD2. The CDR3 runs to 17 residues. V lost 1 base and J lost 0; bases outside the gene matches: 5. Germline V CDR1 and CDR2: SSHAT, FNYEAQ (reference sequence). The CDR3 DNA follows: TGTGCCAGCAGCTTAGGTAGCGGGAGGGTGAGCTCCTACGAGCAGTACGTC. This gives the protein CASSLGSGRVSSYEQYV.

The genes are TRBV19 and TRBJ2-7; 9 nucleotides align to TRBD1. V gave up 7 bases and J gave up 6 bases; unmatched junction bases: 7. CDR3 size: 13 residues. Looked up from germline, CDR1 is LNHDA and CDR2 is SQIVND (reference sequence). CDR3 residues: CASKGQGSSEQYV. As DNA, the CDR3 is TGTGCCAGTAAGGGACAGGGATCATCCGAGCAGTACGTC.

This chain links TRBV7-9 with TRBJ2-6, with 8 bases lining up with TRBD2. The germline V gene has CDR1 SEHNR and CDR2 FQNEAQ (reference sequence). V lost 3 bases and J lost 0; bases outside the gene matches: 4. The length of the CDR3 is 17 residues. The CDR3 DNA is TGTGCCAGCAGCTTGCTAGCGGGCCGCTCTGGGGCCAACGTCCTGACTTTC. This codes for CASSLLAGRSGANVLTF.

CDR3 nucleotide sequence: TGTGCCATTTCCGGGCTAGCGCCTTACAATGAGCAGTTCTTC. Its translation is CAISGLAPYNEQFF. V gene TRBV19 combines with J gene TRBJ2-1, with a weak D call TRBD2 (6 bases). V was trimmed by 10 bases and J by 4 bases, leaving 17 bases between them. The CDR3 is made up of 14 amino acids. From germline, CDR1 is LNHDA and CDR2 SQIVND (reference sequence).

V gene TRBV11-3 combines with J gene TRBJ1-3, with D tentatively TRBD1 (5 bases). The germline V gene has CDR1 SGHNT and CDR2 YENEEA. The CDR3 spans 14 residues. Trimming shortened V by 5 bases and J by 8 bases, and 16 bases separated the two germline ends. The DNA of the CDR3 is TGTGCCAGCAGCCCGGGGGTTTCGAGAGACACCATATATTTT. Protein sequence: CASSPGVSRDTIYF.

V usage is TRBV28 and J usage is TRBJ1-4, with D possibly TRBD1 on 6 matching bases. The CDR3 runs 14 residues. The germline V gene has CDR1 MDHEN and CDR2 SYDVKM. Trimming left V 7 bases short and J 8 bases short, with 17 bases between. CDR3 coding DNA: TGTGCCAGCAACCTTCCCCAGGGGAACGAAAAACTGTTTTTT. Translated, it gives CASNLPQGNEKLFF.

This chain connects TRBV27 to TRBJ2-5; TRBD2 matches at 10 bases. Germline assignment: CDR1 MNHEY and CDR2 SMNVEV (reference sequence). After removal of 4 bases from V and 5 bases from J, the junction contained 1 base not matched to a gene. The CDR3 consists of 13 residues. The CDR3 region has the DNA TGTGCCAGCAGTTGGGGACTAGCGGAGACCCAGTACTTC. Translation: CASSWGLAETQYF.

This chain joins TRBV30 and TRBJ2-6, with TRBD1 matching over 7 bases. The CDR3 contains 15 residues. V dropped 5 bases and J dropped 0; count of bases not matched to a gene: 4. The germline V gene has CDR1 GTSNPN and CDR2 SVGIG (reference sequence). The CDR3 nucleotides read TGTGCCTGGGGGGGACAGACCTCTGGGGCCAACGTCCTGACTTTC. Translation: CAWGGQTSGANVLTF.

This chain joins TRBV9 and TRBJ1-2, with 8 bases matching TRBD1. Per germline, CDR1 SGDLS and CDR2 YYNGEE. The CDR3 consists of 15 residues. The V segment lost 3 bases and the J segment 6 bases; nucleotides outside the gene matches: 10. For the CDR3, the DNA is TGTGCCAGCAGCGAGATCACGACAGGGGAGGATGGCTACACCTTC. Protein: CASSEITTGEDGYTF.

This chain links TRBV27 with TRBJ1-2, with TRBD1 matching 7 bases. This CDR3 has 15 residues. Trimming removed 6 bases from V and 5 bases from J; junction bases left unmatched: 12. In germline, CDR1 is MNHEY, CDR2 SMNVEV (reference sequence). CDR3 sequence (DNA): TGTGCCAGCAGAGCCCGACAGGGAGGATCTTATGGCTACACCTTC. It is translated as CASRARQGGSYGYTF.

This sequence joins TRBV19 and TRBJ1-2; D ambiguous. Germline lookup yields CDR1 LNHDA and CDR2 SQIVND (reference sequence). V dropped 4 bases and J dropped 7 bases, with 7 bases sitting between them. CDR3 length: 11 residues. The CDR3 sequence is CASSTRGGYTF. The CDR3 DNA follows: TGTGCCAGTAGTACTCGAGGTGGCTACACCTTC. The complete variable domain, with remaining parts taken from reference TRBV19 and TRBJ1-2, reads DGGITQSPKYLFRKEGQNVTLSCEQNLNHDAMYWYRQDPGQGLRLIYYSQIVNDFQKGDIAEGYSVSREKKESFPLTVTSAQKNPTAFYLCASSTRGGYTFGSGTRLTVV.

The rearrangement joins TRBV25-1 to TRBJ1-1, with D perhaps TRBD1 (5 bases). The germline V gene encodes CDR1 MGHDK and CDR2 SYGVNS. V was shortened by 10 bases and J by 10 bases, with 25 bases between the two germline ends. The CDR3 has 14 residues. The CDR3 protein is CATRGAVGGGAAFF. CDR3 nucleotide sequence: TGTGCCACTAGGGGAGCCGTGGGGGGAGGGGCAGCTTTCTTT.

The chain joins TRBV7-9 to TRBJ1-2, with 7 bases matching TRBD1. V dropped 1 base and J dropped 2; count of bases not matched to a gene: 4. Germline assignment: CDR1 SEHNR and CDR2 FQNEAQ (reference sequence). The CDR3 is 15 residues long. Written as DNA, the CDR3 is TGTGCCAGCAGCTTAGGACGGGACAGCAACTATGGCTACACCTTC. Protein product: CASSLGRDSNYGYTF.

This rearrangement joins TRBV6-1 to TRBJ2-7; possibly TRBD2 for D (6 bases). The CDR3 spans 13 residues. Germline V CDR1 and CDR2: MNHNS, SASEGT. CDR3 amino acids: CASSEDGSAGLRV. The CDR3 DNA sequence: TGTGCCAGCAGTGAAGACGGGAGCGCCGGCCTCCGTGTC.

V is TRBV5-4 and J is TRBJ1-1; D gene uncertain. CDR3 size: 14 residues. V gave up 0 bases and J gave up 1 base, with 7 bases separating them. Per the germline V gene, CDR1 is SGHNT and CDR2 is YYREEE (reference sequence). Here the CDR3 reads CASSLAGQNTEAFF. The CDR3 DNA sequence: TGTGCCAGCAGCTTGGCGGGTCAGAACACTGAAGCTTTCTTT.

V and J are TRBV6-2 or TRBV6-3 and TRBJ1-5, with no clear D. Trimming left V 6 bases short and J 1 base short, with 10 bases between. CDR3 length: 14 residues. The V gene's germline CDR1 is MNHEY and CDR2 SVGEGT. This CDR3 is CASSLTRSNQPQHF. CDR3 nucleotide sequence: TGTGCCAGCAGCTTAACCAGGAGCAATCAGCCCCAGCATTTT.

The chain recombines TRBV19 with TRBJ1-2; D ambiguous. Per germline, CDR1 LNHDA and CDR2 SQIVND (reference sequence). The CDR3 extends over 12 amino acids. Trimming left V 7 bases short and J 1 base short, with 7 bases between. In nucleotides, the CDR3 is TGTGCCAGTATGTCCCATAACTATGGCTACACCTTC. Protein product: CASMSHNYGYTF.